A single sample is the source of the 25 T cell receptor beta chains below, sequenced in a study of neurological immune-mediated disorders. TCRdb redid the calling of the 5' RACE reads with MiXCR, one entry per CDR3 protein. The table lists 25,000 to 35,000 distinct CDR3 sequences, approximately 15% of them singletons. The time point here: technical triplicate 3. Source material: CD4+ T cells from blood. These TCRs come from a female donor with HTLV-1-associated myelopathy (HAM/TSP).

This chain joins TRBV7-8 and TRBJ2-1; D is possibly TRBD2 (6 bases). V lost 6 bases to trimming and J lost 4 bases, with 19 bases between them. The CDR3 has 16 residues. Per germline, CDR1 SGHVS and CDR2 FQNEAQ. The CDR3 loop reads CASSRVRDFAYNEQFF. CDR3 bases: TGTGCCAGCAGTCGGGTACGGGACTTTGCATACAATGAGCAGTTCTTC.

The chain has TRBV12-3 or TRBV12-4 and TRBJ1-5, with 8 bases that match TRBD1. V shed 7 bases and J 3 bases; nucleotides not matched to a gene: 8. The CDR3 extends over 15 amino acids. The CDR3 protein is CASTTAGGINQPQHF. The CDR3 nucleotides read TGTGCCAGCACTACAGCAGGGGGCATCAATCAGCCCCAGCATTTT.

In this sample, this clonotype turned up many times. V gene TRBV20-1 combines with J gene TRBJ2-7, with D tentatively TRBD1 (6 bases). The V gene lost 7 bases and the J gene lost 4 bases, with 17 bases spanning the gap. This CDR3 contains 13 residues. Germline CDR1 is DFQATT and CDR2 is SNEGSKA (reference sequence). The CDR3 DNA reads as TGCAGTGTTAACAGGGAAGGGGATTACGAGCAGTACTTC. Translation: CSVNREGDYEQYF.

This clonotype was recorded many times. CDR3 sequence reads: CASSQSGGTDTQYF. The CDR3 DNA is TGCGCCAGCAGCCAAAGCGGGGGAACAGATACGCAGTATTTT. The V call is TRBV4-1, the J call TRBJ2-3, with TRBD2 matching over 8 bases. The CDR3 has 14 residues. CDR1 and CDR2 from the germline V gene are MGHRA and YSYEKL. Trimming cost V 2 bases and J 3 bases; bases outside gene matches: 1.

This clonotype was picked up one time. This chain uses TRBV5-1 with TRBJ2-5; D may be TRBD2 (7 bases). The germline V and J ends were trimmed by 3 bases and 4 bases, with 13 bases remaining between them. The CDR3 totals 14 residues. Germline V gives CDR1 SGHRS, CDR2 YFSETQ. CDR3 loop: CASSWGGGGETQYF. The CDR3 bases are TGCGCCAGCAGCTGGGGGGGCGGGGGAGAGACCCAGTACTTC.

The V gene is TRBV12-3 or TRBV12-4, the J gene TRBJ2-2, with D perhaps matching TRBD1 (6 bases). Trimming took off 8 bases at V and 0 bases at J, with 10 bases between the two ends. This CDR3 has 14 residues. This CDR3 reads CASSWTANTGELFF. In DNA, the CDR3 is TGTGCCAGCTCCTGGACAGCGAACACCGGGGAGCTGTTTTTT.

This clonotype was detected many times. The J gene is TRBJ1-1, the V gene TRBV20-1; D possibly corresponds to TRBD1 (5 bases). The CDR3 runs to 13 residues. The V and J ends lost 4 bases and 2 bases respectively, with 11 bases between them. The germline V gene has CDR1 DFQATT and CDR2 SNEGSKA (reference sequence). CDR3 DNA sequence: TGCAGTGCTACGGACACTCCTAACACTGAAGCTTTCTTT. It codes for CSATDTPNTEAFF.

In this sample, this clonotype turned up many times. V is TRBV19 and J is TRBJ1-5, with D unclear. V was pared by 6 bases and J by 7 bases, with 13 bases between. Germline CDR1 LNHDA, CDR2 SQIVND (reference sequence). This CDR3 spans 13 amino acids. CDR3 nucleotide sequence: TGTGCCAGTAGAAACATATCCTGGCAGCCCCAGCATTTT. Residues: CASRNISWQPQHF.

This clonotype came up many times. The V call is TRBV7-8, the J call TRBJ2-5; TRBD1 is a possible D gene (6 bases). Germline CDR1 is SGHVS and CDR2 is FQNEAQ. V was clipped by 5 bases and J by 2 bases, with 9 bases between them. The CDR3 sequence is 13 residues long. CDR3 protein: CASSLDRQETQYF. The DNA for the CDR3 is TGTGCCAGCAGCCTAGACAGGCAAGAGACCCAGTACTTC. Looking up the rest from reference TRBV7-8 and TRBJ2-5 gives the full variable domain: GAGVSQSPRYKVAKRGQDVALRCDPISGHVSLFWYQQALGQGPEFLTYFQNEAQLDKSGLPSDRFFAERPEGSVSTLKIQRTQQEDSAVYLCASSLDRQETQYFGPGTRLLVL.

This clonotype was found once. This chain joins TRBV12-3 or TRBV12-4 and TRBJ2-2, with 10 bases matching TRBD2. With 8 bases clipped from V and 7 bases from J, the junction kept 7 bases outside the gene matches. There are 14 residues in the CDR3. The CDR3 loop reads CASGLAATFGELFF. The CDR3, as DNA: TGTGCCAGCGGACTAGCGGCGACATTCGGGGAGCTGTTTTTT.

This clonotype was seen repeatedly, ten times or more. The chain employs TRBV20-1 and TRBJ1-2; 8 bases line up with TRBD1. The CDR3 is made up of 11 amino acids. V lost 6 bases, J lost 6 bases, and 3 bases stayed unmatched. Per germline, CDR1 DFQATT and CDR2 SNEGSKA (reference sequence). The CDR3 loop is CSAQQGDGYTF. CDR3 sequence (DNA): TGCAGTGCACAACAGGGGGATGGCTACACCTTC.

This clonotype was counted many times. V gene TRBV5-1 combines with J gene TRBJ2-6; 7 nucleotides align to TRBD2. The junction had 11 bases not matched to a gene; V was cut back by 2 bases and J by 0 bases. From germline, CDR1 is SGHRS and CDR2 YFSETQ. The CDR3 runs 19 residues. The CDR3 nucleotides are TGCGCCAGCAGCTTACCCCCGGGGGAGGGGAACTCTGGGGCCAACGTCCTGACTTTC. Its translation is CASSLPPGEGNSGANVLTF.

The V gene is TRBV20-1, the J gene TRBJ1-5; TRBD1 might be the D (5 bases). Germline CDR1 reads DFQATT; CDR2 reads SNEGSKA (reference sequence). Trimming took 1 base from V and 10 from J, leaving 14 bases between them. This CDR3 contains 13 residues. The CDR3 region has the DNA TGCAGTGCTAGAGTGGTGGCTACAGGACCCCAGCATTTT. This gives the protein CSARVVATGPQHF.

This clonotype was detected many times. The chain joins TRBV20-1 to TRBJ1-3; no definite D call. Germline V gives CDR1 DFQATT, CDR2 SNEGSKA (reference sequence). This CDR3 has 12 amino acids. V lost 5 bases and J 0 bases, leaving 5 bases between the germline ends. DNA of the CDR3: TGCAGTGCTCGCAACTCTGGAAACACCATATATTTT. This encodes CSARNSGNTIYF.

As concerns this clonotype: A much larger clone sits a single nucleotide away, making a read error possible. The V call is TRBV7-2, the J call TRBJ2-3; 9 bases match TRBD2. CDR3 length: 19 amino acids. Looked up from germline, CDR1 is SGHTA and CDR2 is FQGNSA. In nucleotides, the CDR3 is TGTGCCAGCAGATTAGCAGGCGGGGATAGCGGGGGTTACACAGATACGCAGTATTTT. Its protein product is CASRLAGGDSGGYTDTQYF.

This chain uses TRBV18 with TRBJ2-7, with TRBD1 matching 7 bases. This CDR3 contains 16 residues. In germline, CDR1 is KGHSH, CDR2 LQKENI. With 2 bases clipped from V and 5 bases from J, the junction kept 12 bases outside the gene matches. The CDR3 reads CASSPSSGTVTNEQYF. CDR3 DNA: TGTGCCAGCTCACCATCCTCCGGGACAGTGACTAACGAGCAGTACTTC.

This clonotype was seen repeatedly, ten times or more. The chain recombines TRBV7-2 with TRBJ2-3; perhaps D is TRBD1 or TRBD2 (5 bases each). The CDR3 is made up of 16 amino acids. Germline V gene sequence: CDR1 SGHTA, CDR2 FQGNSA. V was cut by 1 base and J by 9 bases, with 20 bases left in between. As DNA, the CDR3 is TGTGCCAGCAGCTTAGGTTCCCCCGGGACCGCCACAACGCAGTATTTT. Translating gives CASSLGSPGTATTQYF. The full variable domain, completed using reference TRBV7-2 and TRBJ2-3, is GAGVSQSPSNKVTEKGKDVELRCDPISGHTALYWYRQSLGQGLEFLIYFQGNSAPDKSGLPSDRFSAERTGGSVSTLTIQRTQQEDSAVYLCASSLGSPGTATTQYFGPGTRLTVL.

The rearrangement joins TRBV12-3 or TRBV12-4 to TRBJ1-6, with D tentatively TRBD1 (6 bases). V lost 6 bases and J 11 bases, leaving 14 bases between the germline ends. This CDR3 region has 13 residues. The CDR3 bases are TGTGCCAGCAGACCGATTGAGGGGGCACCCCTCCACTTT. Protein sequence: CASRPIEGAPLHF.

This clonotype was detected many times. The rearrangement joins TRBV20-1 to TRBJ1-1, with D possibly being TRBD1 (5 bases). The CDR3 contains 13 residues. CDR1 is DFQATT and CDR2 is SNEGSKA in the germline V gene (reference sequence). The V and J ends lost 6 bases and 5 bases respectively, with 16 bases between them. The CDR3 coding sequence is TGCAGTGCCCGCCCGCCGGAGGGGACTGAAGCTTTCTTT. Its protein is CSARPPEGTEAFF.

This clonotype was seen many times. The genes are TRBV5-1 and TRBJ2-3; D possibly corresponds to TRBD1 (6 bases). Germline V gene lookup returns CDR1 SGHRS and CDR2 YFSETQ. V was cut by 0 bases and J by 0 bases, with 11 bases left in between. The CDR3 has 16 residues. The CDR3 is CASSLEGHASTDTQYF. For the CDR3, the DNA is TGCGCCAGCAGCTTGGAGGGACACGCTAGCACAGATACGCAGTATTTT.

The gene calls are TRBV20-1 and TRBJ1-5; tentative D call: TRBD1 (5 bases). The CDR3 covers 12 residues. V was shortened by 6 bases and J by 8 bases, with 14 bases between the two germline ends. From germline, CDR1 is DFQATT and CDR2 SNEGSKA (reference sequence). The CDR3 is CSAQQEGKPQHF. CDR3 in DNA: TGCAGTGCCCAACAGGAGGGCAAGCCCCAGCATTTT.

This clonotype was detected ten times or more. The chain joins TRBV29-1 to TRBJ2-5; D call uncertain. Trimming shortened V by 6 bases and J by 5 bases, and 13 bases separated the two germline ends. This CDR3 comprises 12 residues. CDR1 is SQVTM and CDR2 is ANQGSEA in the germline V gene. The CDR3 sequence is CSVRPLEETQYF. Here the CDR3 DNA reads TGCAGCGTCCGACCCCTGGAGGAGACCCAGTACTTC.

This clonotype was detected ten times or more. The chain recombines TRBV5-6 with TRBJ1-6; D gene unclear. Trimming removed 0 bases from V and 12 bases from J, with 10 bases in between. The CDR3 sequence is 13 residues long. Germline CDR1 is SGHDT and CDR2 is YYEEEE. The CDR3 DNA sequence: TGTGCCAGCAGCTTGGACCGAGACTTACCCCTCCACTTT. Encoded protein: CASSLDRDLPLHF.

This clonotype came up many times. The junction departs from germline at one end; a sequencing error may be responsible. This sequence joins TRBV7-2 and TRBJ1-1; D not resolved. CDR1 is SGHTA, CDR2 FQGNSA, per germline. The CDR3 sequence is 12 residues long. The DNA of the CDR3 is TGTGCCAGCAACTTAGGTAGGCCTGAAGCTTTCTTT. Its protein is CASNLGRPEAFF.

At least ten counts were recorded for this clonotype. The V gene is TRBV20-1, the J gene TRBJ2-1, with TRBD1 matching 9 bases. The germline gives CDR1 DFQATT, CDR2 SNEGSKA (reference sequence). J was trimmed by 4 bases and V by 1 base; bases with no gene match: 8. The CDR3 totals 16 residues. The CDR3 loop is CSARVSSGQGYNEQFF. In DNA form, the CDR3 reads TGCAGTGCTAGAGTCTCTTCGGGACAGGGATACAATGAGCAGTTCTTC.